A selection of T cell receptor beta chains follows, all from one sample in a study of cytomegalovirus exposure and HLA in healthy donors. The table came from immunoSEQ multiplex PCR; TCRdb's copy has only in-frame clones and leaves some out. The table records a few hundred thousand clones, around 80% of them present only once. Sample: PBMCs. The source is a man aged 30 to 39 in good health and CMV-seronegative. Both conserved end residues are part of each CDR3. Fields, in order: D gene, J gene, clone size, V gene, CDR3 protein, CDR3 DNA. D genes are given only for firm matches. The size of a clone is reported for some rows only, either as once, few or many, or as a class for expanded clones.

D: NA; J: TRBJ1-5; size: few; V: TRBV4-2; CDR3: CASSQDPLSGFNQPQHF; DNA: TGTGCCAGCAGCCAAGATCCTCTATCAGGATTCAATCAGCCCCAGCATTTT
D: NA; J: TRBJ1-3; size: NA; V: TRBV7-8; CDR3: CASSLLGQVSGNTIYF; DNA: TGTGCCAGCAGCCTGCTGGGGCAGGTTTCTGGAAACACCATATATTTT
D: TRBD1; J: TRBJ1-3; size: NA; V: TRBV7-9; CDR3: CASSGTGPGNTIYF; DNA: TGTGCCAGCAGCGGGACAGGGCCAGGAAACACCATATATTTT
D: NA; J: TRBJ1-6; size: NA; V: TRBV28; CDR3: CASSPSGLNSPLHF; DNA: TGTGCCAGCAGTCCGAGTGGTCTTAATTCACCCCTCCACTTT
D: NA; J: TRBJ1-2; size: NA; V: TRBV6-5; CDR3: CASSYSDPTGSYGYTF; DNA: TGTGCCAGCAGTTATTCCGACCCAACAGGAAGCTATGGCTACACCTTC
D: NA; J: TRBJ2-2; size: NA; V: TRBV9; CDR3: CASSVEELALPISGELFF; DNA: TGTGCCAGCAGCGTAGAGGAGCTAGCCCTCCCGATAAGCGGGGAGCTGTTTTTT
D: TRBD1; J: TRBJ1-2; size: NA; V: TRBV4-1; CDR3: CASSPPDRARYGYTF; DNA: TGCGCCAGCAGCCCCCCCGACAGGGCTCGCTATGGCTACACCTTC
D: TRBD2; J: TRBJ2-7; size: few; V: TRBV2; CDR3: CASRQSSGGSYEQYF; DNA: TGTGCCAGCCGCCAATCTAGCGGGGGCTCCTACGAGCAGTACTTC
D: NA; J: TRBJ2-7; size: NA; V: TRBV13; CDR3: CASSSSLGQSYEQYF; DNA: TGTGCCAGCAGCTCCTCGCTCGGACAGTCCTACGAGCAGTACTTC
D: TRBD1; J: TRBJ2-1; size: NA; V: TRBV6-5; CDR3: CASSQDRGHNEQFF; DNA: TGTGCCAGCAGTCAAGACAGGGGGCACAATGAGCAGTTCTTC
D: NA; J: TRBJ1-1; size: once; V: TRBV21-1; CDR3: CAGLDRNTEAFF; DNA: TGTGCCGGTCTAGACAGGAACACTGAAGCTTTCTTT
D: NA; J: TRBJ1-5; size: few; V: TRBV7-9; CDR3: CASSLGAGSEPQHF; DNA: TGTGCCAGCAGCTTAGGGGCAGGTAGTGAGCCCCAGCATTTT
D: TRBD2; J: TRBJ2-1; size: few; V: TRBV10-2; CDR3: CASSSGTTSYNEQFF; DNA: TGCGCCAGCAGCTCCGGGACTACCTCCTACAATGAGCAGTTCTTC
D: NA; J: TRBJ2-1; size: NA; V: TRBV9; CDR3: CASSPRSTGLNEQFF; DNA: TGTGCCAGCAGCCCACGGTCGACAGGCCTCAATGAGCAGTTCTTC
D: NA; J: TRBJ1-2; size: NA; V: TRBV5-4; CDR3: CATKQTGEGANYGYTF; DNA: TGTGCCACCAAACAGACTGGGGAGGGGGCTAACTATGGCTACACCTTC
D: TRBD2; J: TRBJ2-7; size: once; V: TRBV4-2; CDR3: CASSQGNGGAYEQYF; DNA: TGTGCCAGCAGCCAAGGTAATGGGGGGGCCTACGAGCAGTACTTC
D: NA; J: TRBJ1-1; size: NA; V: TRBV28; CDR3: CASTLYGAVGEAFF; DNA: TGTGCCAGCACCTTATATGGGGCAGTAGGGGAAGCTTTCTTT
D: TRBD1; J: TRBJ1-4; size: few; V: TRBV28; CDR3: CASSRRPTGDRVEKLFF; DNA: TGTGCCAGCAGTAGACGGCCAACAGGGGACAGGGTGGAAAAACTGTTTTTT
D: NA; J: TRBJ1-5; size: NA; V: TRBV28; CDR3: CASSLWVGTGNQPQHF; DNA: TGTGCCAGCAGTTTGTGGGTCGGTACGGGAAATCAGCCCCAGCATTTT
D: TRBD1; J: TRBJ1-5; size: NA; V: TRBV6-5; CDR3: CASSPDLRQGQPQHF; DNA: TGTGCCAGCAGCCCCGACCTCCGACAGGGCCAGCCCCAGCATTTT
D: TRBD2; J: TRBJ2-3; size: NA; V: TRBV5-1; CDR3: CASSYSPPGLAGSSTDTQYF; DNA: TGCGCCAGCAGCTACAGCCCCCCGGGACTAGCGGGCTCTAGCACAGATACGCAGTATTTT
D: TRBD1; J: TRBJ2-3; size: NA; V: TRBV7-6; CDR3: CASSLTGGRDTQYF; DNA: TGTGCCAGCAGCTTAACAGGGGGCAGGGATACGCAGTATTTT
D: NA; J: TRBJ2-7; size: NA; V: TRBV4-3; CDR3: CASSQARPYEQYF; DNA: TGCGCCAGCAGCCAAGCTAGGCCCTACGAGCAGTACTTC
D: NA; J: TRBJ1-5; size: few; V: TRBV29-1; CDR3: CSVAGGSGSNQPQHF; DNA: TGCAGCGTTGCAGGCGGTTCGGGAAGCAATCAGCCCCAGCATTTT
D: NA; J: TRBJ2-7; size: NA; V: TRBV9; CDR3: CASSAGLLSYEQYF; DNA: TGTGCCAGCAGCGCGGGACTGCTCTCCTACGAGCAGTACTTC
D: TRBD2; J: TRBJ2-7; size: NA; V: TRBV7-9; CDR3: CASSFGTSGGDEQYF; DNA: TGTGCCAGCAGCTTTGGGACTAGCGGGGGAGACGAGCAGTACTTC